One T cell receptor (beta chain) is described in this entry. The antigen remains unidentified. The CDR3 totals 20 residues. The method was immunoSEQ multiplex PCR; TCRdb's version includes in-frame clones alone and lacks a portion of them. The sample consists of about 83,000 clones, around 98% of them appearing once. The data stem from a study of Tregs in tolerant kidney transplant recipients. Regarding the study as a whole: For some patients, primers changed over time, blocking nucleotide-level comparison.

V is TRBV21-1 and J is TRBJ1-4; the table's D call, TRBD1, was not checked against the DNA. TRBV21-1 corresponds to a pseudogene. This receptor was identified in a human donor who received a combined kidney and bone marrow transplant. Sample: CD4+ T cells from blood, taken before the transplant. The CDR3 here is CASSGIQTGDVSATNEKLFF. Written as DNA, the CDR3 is TGTGCCAGTTCAGGAATTCAAACAGGGGACGTCTCGGCAACTAATGAAAAACTGTTTTTT.